Included here is one T cell receptor beta chain sequence, with context. Its antigen is currently unknown. It was with 60 Vbeta and 13 Jbeta primers that the PCR ran. Clones were sequenced by immunoSEQ multiplex PCR, and TCRdb holds only the in-frame ones, with some missing. The top ten hold 2% to 3% of the sample, which has about 120,000 clones, roughly 80% seen once. This specimen comes from a study of cytomegalovirus exposure and HLA in healthy donors. As for the study in general: From 150 million to 200 million T cells, an earlier analysis saw roughly 120 million unique TCR beta sequences.

General observations from the study: Of the V segments, some could not be distinguished, including TRBV6-2 and TRBV6-3, and were excluded.

The CDR3 consists of 20 residues. This sequence was found in a female donor in good health and CMV-seronegative. Source material: PBMCs. The chain is built from TRBV1 and TRBJ2-2; the D segment call TRBD2 is taken from the table without a DNA check. TRBV1 is a recognized pseudogene. CDR3 region: CTSSRRETGGPIPYTGELFF. For the CDR3, the DNA is TGCACCAGCAGCCGGAGAGAAACGGGGGGGCCGATCCCGTACACCGGGGAGCTGTTTTTT.